These 9 T cell receptor beta chains were all obtained from the same sample, sequenced in a study of T cell clones after liver transplantation. Sequencing was performed with immunoSEQ multiplex PCR; in TCRdb, only in-frame clones are kept and a portion is missing. Among around 70,000 clones listed, 85% to 95% were seen once. The input for sequencing was CD4+ T cells from blood, taken less than 26 months after liver transplant. The receptors were sampled from a human patient who received a liver transplant. Some T cells may have come from the graft donor.

This rearrangement joins TRBV5-8 to TRBJ1-1; D possibly corresponds to TRBD1 (5 bases). CDR1 and CDR2 (germline): SGHTS, YDEGEE. The V and J ends lost 4 bases and 1 base respectively, with 14 bases between them. The CDR3 is made up of 15 amino acids. CDR3 bases: TGTGCCAGCAGCCGCACGGGGCAGGGGAACACTGAAGCTTTCTTT. It encodes CASSRTGQGNTEAFF.

The rearrangement links TRBV5-1 to TRBJ2-5; D is possibly TRBD2 (6 bases). The V end lost 4 bases, the J end lost 2 bases, and 15 bases lay between the germline ends. The CDR3 sequence is 15 residues long. Germline V gene data show CDR1 as SGHRS and CDR2 as YFSETQ. The CDR3 bases are TGCGCCAGCAGCGGGGACTTAGCGAATCAAGAGACCCAGTACTTC. It yields the protein CASSGDLANQETQYF. Looking up the rest from reference TRBV5-1 and TRBJ2-5 gives the full variable domain: KAGVTQTPRYLIKTRGQQVTLSCSPISGHRSVSWYQQTPGQGLQFLFEYFSETQRNKGNFPGRFSGRQFSNSRSEMNVSTLELGDSALYLCASSGDLANQETQYFGPGTRLLVL.

The chain recombines TRBV27 with TRBJ2-3, with 10 bases fitting TRBD2. J lost 6 bases, V lost 4 bases, and 7 bases had no gene match. Looked up from germline, CDR1 is MNHEY and CDR2 is SMNVEV (reference sequence). This CDR3 region has 15 residues. The CDR3 DNA reads TGTGCCAGCAGTTCGTCTAGCGGGAGAACGGATACGCAGTATTTT. It specifies CASSSSSGRTDTQYF.

The chain has TRBV7-2 and TRBJ2-1; a weak D match, TRBD1 (5 bases). Trimming removed 5 bases at V and 4 bases at J, with 12 bases between. Per germline, CDR1 SGHTA and CDR2 FQGNSA. This CDR3 contains 14 residues. DNA for the CDR3: TGTGCCAGCAGCAAGTCGGACATTTACAATGAGCAGTTCTTC. Protein sequence: CASSKSDIYNEQFF.

The J gene is TRBJ1-2, the V gene TRBV29-1; tentative D call: TRBD1 (6 bases). Trimming pared 5 bases from V and 3 bases from J, leaving 16 bases between. The germline V gene has CDR1 SQVTM and CDR2 ANQGSEA. The CDR3 loop spans 14 amino acids. The CDR3 bases are TGCAGCGTTCTTGGGGGCCGAGCTGACTATGGCTACACCTTC. Residues: CSVLGGRADYGYTF. Drawing the rest from reference TRBV29-1 and TRBJ1-2, the complete variable domain is SAVISQKPSRDICQRGTSLTIQCQVDSQVTMMFWYRQQPGQSLTLIATANQGSEATYESGFVIDKFPISRPNLTFSTLTVSNMSPEDSSIYLCSVLGGRADYGYTFGSGTRLTVV.

The chain uses TRBV19 and TRBJ1-2; 7 bases map to TRBD1. The V and J ends lost 11 bases and 7 bases, in that order; junction bases with no gene match: 16. The length of the CDR3 is 14 residues. The germline CDR1 and CDR2 sequences are LNHDA and SQIVND (reference sequence). CDR3 sequence reads: CASQGGRRSGGYTF. The CDR3 bases are TGTGCCTCCCAGGGGGGACGGAGATCCGGTGGCTACACCTTC.

Turning to this clone: Other DNA sequences in this specimen translate into the identical CDR3. The V gene is TRBV7-3, the J gene TRBJ1-1; no clear D. The V end lost 2 bases, the J end lost 2 bases, and 6 bases lay between the germline ends. The CDR3 covers 13 residues. Germline lookup yields CDR1 SGHTA and CDR2 FQGTGA. CDR3 protein: CASSLGTNTEAFF. The CDR3 DNA reads as TGTGCCAGCAGCTTAGGCACCAACACTGAAGCTTTCTTT.

The chain combines TRBV10-3 with TRBJ2-3, with a possible D match to TRBD1 (6 bases). Trimming shortened V by 2 bases and J by 0 bases, and 6 bases separated the two germline ends. This CDR3 spans 14 amino acids. The germline V gene has CDR1 ENHRY and CDR2 SYGVKD. The CDR3 sequence: CAISEGQSTDTQYF. Here the CDR3 DNA reads TGTGCCATCAGTGAGGGACAGAGCACAGATACGCAGTATTTT.

The chain recombines TRBV30 with TRBJ1-3; D remains ambiguous. CDR3 size: 15 residues. Germline CDR1 GTSNPN, CDR2 SVGIG (reference sequence). The V and J ends lost 0 bases and 0 bases respectively, with 9 bases between them. The CDR3 sequence: CAWSVTPHSGNTIYF. CDR3 DNA: TGTGCCTGGAGTGTGACACCTCACTCTGGAAACACCATATATTTT.